This T cell receptor beta chain was retrieved from a study of cytomegalovirus exposure and HLA in healthy donors. Study-level findings and limits: For cytomegalovirus status, the classifier reportedly gave diagnoses with high specificity and sensitivity. Several of the most significant clusters appeared, in a later analysis, to be linked to common viral pathogens.

With respect to this clone: Its antigen is unidentified.

PCR employed 60 Vbeta and 13 Jbeta primers. TCRdb keeps only in-frame clones here, not all; method: immunoSEQ multiplex PCR. The table has approximately 170,000 clones, around 80% seen once; the top ten hold roughly 7%. The CDR3 loop spans 16 amino acids. The trim removed 5 bases at V and 4 bases at J, leaving 6 bases unmatched. CDR1 is ENHRY and CDR2 is SYGVKD in the germline V gene. The sequenced sample was PBMCs. The clonotype comes from a woman aged 40 to 49 in good health and CMV-seropositive. V usage is TRBV10-3 and J usage is TRBJ2-1; 12 nucleotides line up with TRBD2. As DNA, the CDR3 is TGTGCCATCAGTTTGGCTAGCGGGGGGGTTTACAATGAGCAGTTCTTC. Translating it yields CAISLASGGVYNEQFF.